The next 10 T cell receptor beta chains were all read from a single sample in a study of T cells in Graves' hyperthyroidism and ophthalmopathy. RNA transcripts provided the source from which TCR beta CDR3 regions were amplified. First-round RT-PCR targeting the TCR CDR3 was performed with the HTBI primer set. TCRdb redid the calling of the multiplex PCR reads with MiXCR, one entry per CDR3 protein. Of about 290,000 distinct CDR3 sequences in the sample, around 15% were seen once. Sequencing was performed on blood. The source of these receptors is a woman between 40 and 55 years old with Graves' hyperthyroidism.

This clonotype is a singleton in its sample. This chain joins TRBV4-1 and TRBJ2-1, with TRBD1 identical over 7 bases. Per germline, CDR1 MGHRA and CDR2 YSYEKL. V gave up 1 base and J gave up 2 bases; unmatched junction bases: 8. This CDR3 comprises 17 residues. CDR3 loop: CASSQAPGQAAYNEQFF. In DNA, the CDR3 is TGCGCCAGCAGCCAAGCCCCCGGACAGGCTGCCTACAATGAGCAGTTCTTC.

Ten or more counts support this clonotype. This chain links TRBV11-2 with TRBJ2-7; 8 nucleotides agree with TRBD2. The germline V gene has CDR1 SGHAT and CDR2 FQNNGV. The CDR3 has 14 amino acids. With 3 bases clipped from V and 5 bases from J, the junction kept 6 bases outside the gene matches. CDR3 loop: CASSFRLATHEQYF. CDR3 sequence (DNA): TGTGCCAGCAGCTTCAGACTAGCGACCCACGAGCAGTACTTC.

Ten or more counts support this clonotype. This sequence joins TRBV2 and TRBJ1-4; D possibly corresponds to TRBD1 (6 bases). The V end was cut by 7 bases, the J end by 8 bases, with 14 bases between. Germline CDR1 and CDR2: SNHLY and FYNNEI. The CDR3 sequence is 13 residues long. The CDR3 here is CASNWGLGEKLFF. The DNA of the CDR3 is TGTGCCAGCAATTGGGGGCTCGGAGAAAAACTGTTTTTT.

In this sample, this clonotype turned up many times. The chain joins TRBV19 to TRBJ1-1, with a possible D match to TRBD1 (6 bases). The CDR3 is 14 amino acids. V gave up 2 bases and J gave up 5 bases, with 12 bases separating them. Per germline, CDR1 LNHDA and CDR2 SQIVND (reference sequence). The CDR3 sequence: CASSIRGGGTEAFF. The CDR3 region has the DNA TGTGCCAGTAGTATACGAGGGGGGGGGACTGAAGCTTTCTTT.

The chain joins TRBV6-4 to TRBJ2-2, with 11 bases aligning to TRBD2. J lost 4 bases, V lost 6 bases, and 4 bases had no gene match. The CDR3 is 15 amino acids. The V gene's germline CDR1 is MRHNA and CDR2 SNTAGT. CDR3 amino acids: CASSRLAGSTGELFF. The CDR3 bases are TGTGCCAGCAGCCGACTAGCGGGAAGCACCGGGGAGCTGTTTTTT.

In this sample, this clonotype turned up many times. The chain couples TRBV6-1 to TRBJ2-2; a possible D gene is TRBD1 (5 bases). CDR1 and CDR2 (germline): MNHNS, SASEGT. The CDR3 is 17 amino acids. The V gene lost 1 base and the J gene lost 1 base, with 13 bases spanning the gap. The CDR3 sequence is CASSEEVWGRNTGELFF. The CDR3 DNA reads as TGTGCCAGCAGTGAAGAGGTTTGGGGCAGGAACACCGGGGAGCTGTTTTTT.

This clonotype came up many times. The CDR3 coding sequence is TGTGCCTGGAGTGTGGGCAGGGAAGAGACCCAGTACTTC. This translates into CAWSVGREETQYF. The rearrangement joins TRBV30 to TRBJ2-5; a weak D match, TRBD1 (5 bases). The CDR3 covers 13 residues. CDR1 is GTSNPN, CDR2 SVGIG, per germline (reference sequence). The V end was cut by 0 bases, the J end by 3 bases, with 8 bases between.

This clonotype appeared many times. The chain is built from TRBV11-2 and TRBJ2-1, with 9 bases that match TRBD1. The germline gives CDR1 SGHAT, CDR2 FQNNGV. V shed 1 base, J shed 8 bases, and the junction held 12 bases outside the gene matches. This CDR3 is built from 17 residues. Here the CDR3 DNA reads TGTGCCAGCAGCTTAGCAATTACAGGGGGCGGCAATGATGAGCAGTTCTTC. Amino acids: CASSLAITGGGNDEQFF.

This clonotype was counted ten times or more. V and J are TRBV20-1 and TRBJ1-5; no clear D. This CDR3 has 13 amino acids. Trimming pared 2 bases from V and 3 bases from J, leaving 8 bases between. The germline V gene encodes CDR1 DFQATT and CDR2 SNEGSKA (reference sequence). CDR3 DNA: TGCAGTGCTAGAATTGGGCCCAATCAGCCCCAGCATTTT. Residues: CSARIGPNQPQHF.

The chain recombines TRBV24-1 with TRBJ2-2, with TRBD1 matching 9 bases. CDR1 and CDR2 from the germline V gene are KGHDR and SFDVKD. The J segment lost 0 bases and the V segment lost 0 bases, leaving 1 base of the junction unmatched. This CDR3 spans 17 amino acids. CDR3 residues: CATSDLGTGPNTGELFF. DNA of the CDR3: TGTGCCACCAGTGATTTGGGGACAGGGCCGAACACCGGGGAGCTGTTTTTT.